The source of this TCR beta chain is a study of Ad26.COV2.S vaccination and SARS-CoV-2 variants. Regarding the study as a whole: Measurements of TCR breadth and depth may have given underestimates of the total T cell responses. Spike-specific TCR breadth was greater in vaccine than placebo recipients.

CDR3 size: 14 residues. V lost 5 bases, J lost 1 base, and 8 bases lay in between. Per germline, CDR1 LNHNV and CDR2 YYDKDF (reference sequence). Clones were read by immunoSEQ multiplex PCR, and TCRdb kept only the in-frame ones, dropping some. The table lists approximately 150,000 clones, 86% of them singletons. This clone was found once. Its matching antigen is unknown. The specimen was peripheral blood, collected after recovery from COVID-19. The rearrangement uses TRBV15 and TRBJ2-2; D unresolved. The TCR comes from a human donor who had recovered from COVID-19. This chain's CDR3 is CATSLHQNTGELFF. The CDR3 region has the DNA TGTGCCACCAGCCTACATCAGAACACCGGGGAGCTGTTTTTT.